This is a list of T cell receptor beta chains from one sample in a study of cytomegalovirus exposure and HLA in healthy donors. Sequenced by immunoSEQ multiplex PCR; TCRdb stores in-frame clones only, minus some. The sample has 200,000 to 250,000 clones; over 75% are singletons. Sample: PBMCs. These TCRs come from a girl aged 2 to 10 in good health and CMV-seronegative. The CDR3 runs from the conserved cysteine through the conserved F or W. Each record gives: V gene, clone size, D gene, J gene, CDR3 protein, CDR3 DNA. The D gene is left open where the match is weak. Not all rows give a size; the values are once, few, many and, for expanded clones, a class.

TRBV25-1	NA	TRBD1	TRBJ2-5	CASSAGQQETQYF	TGTGCCAGCAGTGCGGGACAGCAAGAGACCCAGTACTTC
TRBV30	NA	NA	TRBJ2-7	CAWSAYDREQYF	TGTGCCTGGAGTGCATACGACAGGGAGCAGTACTTC
TRBV4-1	NA	NA	TRBJ1-2	CASSQEWAAGDYGYTF	TGCGCCAGCAGCCAAGAATGGGCAGCGGGGGACTATGGCTACACCTTC
TRBV6-6	few	NA	TRBJ1-1	CASRQGGTAGKAFF	TGTGCCAGCAGACAAGGTGGGACCGCGGGAAAAGCTTTCTTT
TRBV5-6	NA	NA	TRBJ1-2	CASSLKTGSYGYTF	TGTGCCAGCAGCTTGAAAACAGGGAGCTATGGCTACACCTTC
TRBV5-4	NA	TRBD1	TRBJ2-7	CASSSGTGDEQYF	TGTGCCAGCAGTTCCGGGACAGGGGACGAGCAGTACTTC
TRBV9	few	NA	TRBJ1-1	CASSSAGETEAFF	TGTGCCAGCAGCTCCGCAGGGGAGACTGAAGCTTTCTTT
TRBV5-4	NA	TRBD2	TRBJ2-3	CASSSISGVRTDTQYF	TGTGCCAGCAGCTCGATTAGCGGGGTTCGCACAGATACGCAGTATTTT
TRBV2	few	TRBD1	TRBJ1-2	CASSSGTGNYGYTF	TGTGCCAGCAGTTCCGGGACAGGGAACTATGGCTACACCTTC
TRBV7-9	NA	TRBD1	TRBJ2-7	CASSLLPGQGKVHEQYF	TGTGCCAGCAGCTTACTCCCGGGACAGGGTAAGGTGCACGAGCAGTACTTC
TRBV5-6	NA	NA	TRBJ2-1	CASSFSPLVSYNEQFF	TGTGCCAGCAGCTTTTCCCCGCTAGTCTCCTACAATGAGCAGTTCTTC
TRBV29-1	NA	NA	TRBJ2-7	CSVAGTESYEQYF	TGCAGCGTTGCCGGGACTGAATCCTACGAGCAGTACTTC
TRBV9	NA	NA	TRBJ1-6	CASSDYPDRSSYNSPLHF	TGTGCCAGCAGCGATTACCCCGACAGGAGCTCCTATAATTCACCCCTCCACTTT
TRBV19	once	TRBD1	TRBJ2-3	CASSDRGTSDTQYF	TGTGCCAGTAGCGACAGGGGGACCTCAGATACGCAGTATTTT
TRBV5-1	NA	TRBD2	TRBJ2-5	CASSIAGVRKETQYF	TGCGCCAGCAGCATCGCGGGGGTAAGGAAGGAGACCCAGTACTTC
TRBV5-6	NA	TRBD2	TRBJ2-3	CASSSWTRGSTDTQYF	TGTGCCAGCAGCAGCTGGACTAGGGGAAGCACAGATACGCAGTATTTT
TRBV7-2	NA	NA	TRBJ2-3	CASSLVLTGSTDTQYF	TGTGCCAGCAGCTTAGTTTTGACAGGCTCCACAGATACGCAGTATTTT
TRBV5-1	NA	NA	TRBJ2-1	CASSLQESSYNEQFF	TGCGCCAGCAGCTTACAAGAAAGCTCCTACAATGAGCAGTTCTTC
TRBV10-3	NA	NA	TRBJ1-1	CAISGLGRNTEAFF	TGTGCCATCAGTGGACTTGGCAGAAACACTGAAGCTTTCTTT
TRBV27	NA	NA	TRBJ2-3	CASSYQGRADTQYF	TGTGCCAGCAGTTACCAGGGTCGTGCAGATACGCAGTATTTT
TRBV7-8	NA	NA	TRBJ1-2	CASSEWGSHYGYTF	TGTGCCAGCAGTGAGTGGGGCAGTCACTATGGCTACACCTTC
TRBV5-6	NA	NA	TRBJ2-7	CASRMMTSKYEQYF	TGTGCCAGCAGGATGATGACTAGTAAGTACGAGCAGTACTTC
TRBV11-2	NA	TRBD2	TRBJ2-7	CASSPGLAAYEQYF	TGTGCCAGCAGCCCAGGACTAGCGGCCTACGAGCAGTACTTC